One and the same sample provided the 9 T cell receptor beta chains below, sequenced in a study of blood T cell repertoires in COVID-19. Sequencing was performed with immunoSEQ multiplex PCR; in TCRdb, only in-frame clones are kept and a portion is missing. This sample has 100,000 to 130,000 clones, with roughly 88% found just once. Sequencing was performed on peripheral blood. Receptors originate from a human donor in a cohort sampled during active COVID-19.

The chain is built from TRBV7-8 and TRBJ1-1; TRBD1 aligns across 10 bases. The CDR3 contains 14 residues. V lost 6 bases to trimming and J lost 4 bases; unmatched junction nucleotides: 5. Germline V lookup: CDR1 SGHVS, CDR2 FQNEAQ. This CDR3 reads CASRTGGAPTEAFF. The CDR3 coding sequence is TGTGCCAGCAGGACAGGGGGCGCACCCACTGAAGCTTTCTTT. The variable domain in full, completed from reference TRBV7-8 and TRBJ1-1, reads GAGVSQSPRYKVAKRGQDVALRCDPISGHVSLFWYQQALGQGPEFLTYFQNEAQLDKSGLPSDRFFAERPEGSVSTLKIQRTQQEDSAVYLCASRTGGAPTEAFFGQGTRLTVV.

This chain connects TRBV19 to TRBJ1-4; D uncertain. CDR1 and CDR2 from the germline V gene are LNHDA and SQIVND (reference sequence). The CDR3 extends over 16 amino acids. Trimming removed 9 bases at V and 5 bases at J, with 22 bases between. CDR3 protein: CASKRSGPVTNEKLFF. The CDR3 nucleotides are TGTGCCAGCAAAAGGAGCGGTCCGGTTACAAATGAAAAACTGTTTTTT.

The gene calls are TRBV9 and TRBJ1-1; possibly TRBD1 for D (6 bases). Germline V gene data show CDR1 as SGDLS and CDR2 as YYNGEE. The CDR3 spans 14 residues. Deletions cut 4 bases from V and 1 base from J, with 11 bases between. The CDR3 bases are TGTGCCAGCAGCCCGGACAGCGCGAACACTGAAGCTTTCTTT. It encodes CASSPDSANTEAFF.

The table lists this clone with a count of one. The rearrangement uses TRBV18 and TRBJ2-3, with TRBD1 as a possible D gene (6 bases). This CDR3 region has 15 residues. Trimming cost V 2 bases and J 6 bases, with 15 bases left between them. Germline lookup yields CDR1 KGHSH and CDR2 LQKENI. DNA for the CDR3: TGTGCCAGCTCACCATCGGGCGGGCAGGGGGATACGCAGTATTTT. This codes for CASSPSGGQGDTQYF.

The rearrangement joins TRBV27 to TRBJ1-2; TRBD1 matches 10 bases. This CDR3 contains 13 residues. Germline CDR1 is MNHEY and CDR2 is SMNVEV (reference sequence). After removal of 5 bases from V and 8 bases from J, the junction contained 5 bases not matched to a gene. CDR3 DNA sequence: TGTGCCAGCAGTCATGGGGGACAGGGGGGCTACACCTTC. This encodes CASSHGGQGGYTF.

The chain carries TRBV28 and TRBJ2-6, with 10 bases matching TRBD2. Per the germline V gene, CDR1 is MDHEN and CDR2 is SYDVKM. The V gene end was trimmed by 3 bases and the J gene end by 2 bases; junction bases not matched to a gene: 4. This CDR3 region has 17 residues. The CDR3 region is CASSFQAGGTGANVLTF. The CDR3 nucleotides read TGTGCCAGCAGTTTCCAAGCGGGGGGGACTGGGGCCAACGTCCTGACTTTC.

The chain has TRBV11-2 and TRBJ2-1; D ambiguous. The CDR3 loop spans 12 amino acids. Trimming pared 1 base from V and 10 bases from J, leaving 8 bases between. CDR1 is SGHAT, CDR2 FQNNGV, per germline. Here the CDR3 reads CASSLGVGEQFF. As DNA, the CDR3 is TGTGCCAGCAGCTTAGGGGTGGGCGAGCAGTTCTTC.

The chain's CDR3 is CASNRGLDDQPQHF. The CDR3 coding sequence is TGTGCCAGCAATAGGGGGCTTGACGATCAGCCCCAGCATTTT. The rearrangement links TRBV6-5 to TRBJ1-5, with 7 bases fitting TRBD1. The length of the CDR3 is 14 residues. CDR1 is MNHEY and CDR2 is SVGAGI in the germline V gene. V lost 7 bases to trimming and J lost 5 bases; unmatched junction nucleotides: 8.

The V call is TRBV6-5, the J call TRBJ1-1; 8 bases map to TRBD1. The trim removed 6 bases at V and 0 bases at J, leaving 3 bases unmatched. The germline V gene encodes CDR1 MNHEY and CDR2 SVGAGI. This CDR3 has 14 amino acids. The DNA for the CDR3 is TGTGCCAGCAGGAACAGGGGGTTGAACACTGAAGCTTTCTTT. It specifies CASRNRGLNTEAFF.